The entry that follows covers one TCR beta chain sequence. The antigen is undetermined. These data originate in a study of T cell clonotyping in hematopoietic cell transplantation. On the study more broadly: Recipient samples before transplant were obtained post-cytoreduction. Findings and limits, study-wide: Higher Inverse Simpson Index values in graft donor and pretransplant recipient predicted broader posttransplant TCR diversity. Recipient TCR diversity dropped after transplant; expanded clonotypes rose from day 30 to 180.

Using immunoSEQ multiplex PCR, the repertoire was profiled, and TCRdb retains in-frame clones only, with some absent. The sample shows 45,000 or so clones, 80% to 85% of them seen only once. As for time point: recipient sample about 28 days before transplant, after cytoreduction. Here the sequenced sample was peripheral blood mononuclear cells, taken before stem cell transplant. This TCR came from a man in his fifties or sixties with myelodysplastic syndrome. Some clones in this sample may be carry-over from other donors' samples.

DNA of the CDR3: TGCGCCAGCAGCCCCCTGATGGGGGACACTAATGAAAAACTGTTTTTT. Translating gives CASSPLMGDTNEKLFF. The chain combines TRBV4-3 with TRBJ1-4; D may be TRBD1 (5 bases). Germline V gene data show CDR1 as LGHNA and CDR2 as YSLEER. This CDR3 region has 16 residues. V dropped 4 bases and J dropped 2 bases, with 14 bases sitting between them.